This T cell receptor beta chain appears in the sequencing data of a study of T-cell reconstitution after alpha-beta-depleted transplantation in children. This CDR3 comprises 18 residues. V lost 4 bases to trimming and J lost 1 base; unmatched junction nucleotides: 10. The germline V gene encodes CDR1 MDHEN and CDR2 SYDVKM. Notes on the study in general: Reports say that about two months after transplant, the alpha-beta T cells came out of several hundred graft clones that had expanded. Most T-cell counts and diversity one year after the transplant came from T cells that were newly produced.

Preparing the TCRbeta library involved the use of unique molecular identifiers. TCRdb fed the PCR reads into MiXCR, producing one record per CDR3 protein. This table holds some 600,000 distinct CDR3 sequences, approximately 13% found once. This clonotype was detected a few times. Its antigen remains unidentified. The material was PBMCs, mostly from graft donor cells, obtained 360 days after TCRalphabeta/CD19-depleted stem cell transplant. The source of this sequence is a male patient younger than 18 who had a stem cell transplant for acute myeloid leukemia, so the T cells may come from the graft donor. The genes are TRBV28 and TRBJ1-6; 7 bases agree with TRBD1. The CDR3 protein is CASSSGPGGMSYNSPLHF. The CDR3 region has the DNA TGTGCCAGCAGTTCCGGGCCAGGGGGAATGTCCTATAATTCACCCCTCCACTTT.